These 10 T cell receptor beta chains came from one sample sequenced in a study of cytomegalovirus exposure and HLA in healthy donors. Primers included in the PCR were 60 Vbeta and 13 Jbeta primers. Libraries were prepared by immunoSEQ multiplex PCR; TCRdb keeps only in-frame clonotypes and omits some of them. The data contain roughly 120,000 clones, about 81% of them singletons. Sequenced: PBMCs. Receptors originate from a woman in her twenties or thirties in good health and CMV-seronegative.

The chain joins TRBV5-1 to TRBJ1-2; D is undetermined. CDR1 is SGHRS and CDR2 is YFSETQ in the germline V gene. The CDR3 covers 13 residues. Trimming left V 4 bases short and J 4 bases short, with 11 bases between. DNA of the CDR3: TGCGCCAGCAGCGTCGACACTCGCTATGGCTACACCTTC. It specifies CASSVDTRYGYTF.

The chain couples TRBV5-6 to TRBJ2-5, with 7 bases that match TRBD1. Matching the DNA end better, TRBJ2-7 makes the J call doubtful. There are 15 residues in the CDR3. The V gene's germline CDR1 is SGHDT and CDR2 YYEEEE. CDR3 sequence (DNA): TGTGCCAGCAGCTGGGGCAGGGGGAATATCTACGAGCAGTACTTC. This translates into CASSWGRGNIYEQYF.

This chain joins TRBV7-8 and TRBJ2-7, with 9 nucleotides matching TRBD2. Germline values: CDR1 SGHVS, CDR2 FQNEAQ. The CDR3 extends over 14 amino acids. V dropped 3 bases and J dropped 2; count of bases not matched to a gene: 2. CDR3 residues: CASSFGLATYEQYF. Here the CDR3 DNA reads TGTGCCAGCAGCTTTGGACTAGCGACCTACGAGCAGTACTTC.

The chain recombines TRBV13 with TRBJ1-6; 7 nucleotides agree with TRBD1. The V gene's germline CDR1 is PRHDT and CDR2 FYEKMQ (reference sequence). The CDR3 totals 14 residues. The V gene end was trimmed by 5 bases and the J gene end by 6 bases; junction bases not matched to a gene: 4. The CDR3 DNA reads TGTGCCAGCAGCCCGACAGGGATTAATTCACCCCTCCACTTT. Protein: CASSPTGINSPLHF.

The chain is built from TRBV5-1 and TRBJ1-2; 7 positions agree with TRBD1. Per the germline V gene, CDR1 is SGHRS and CDR2 is YFSETQ. This CDR3 is 14 amino acids long. Losses at the gene ends were 1 base for V and 4 bases for J; bases not matched to a gene: 4. The CDR3 nucleotides are TGCGCCAGCAGCTTGTCCGGGACAGTCTATGGCTACACCTTC. Translated, it gives CASSLSGTVYGYTF.

The chain combines TRBV5-1 with TRBJ1-2; D unclear. The V end was cut by 0 bases, the J end by 4 bases, with 7 bases between. The CDR3 loop spans 13 amino acids. Germline CDR1 SGHRS, CDR2 YFSETQ. The CDR3 reads CASSLVPGYGYTF. CDR3 DNA: TGCGCCAGCAGCTTGGTTCCAGGCTATGGCTACACCTTC.

The chain links TRBV27 to TRBJ2-1, with 13 nucleotides matching TRBD2. Germline trimming cut 3 bases from V and 7 bases from J; bases unmatched to any gene: 3. CDR1 and CDR2 (germline): MNHEY, SMNVEV (reference sequence). The length of the CDR3 is 15 residues. In DNA, the CDR3 is TGTGCCAGCAGTTTGGGGACTAGCGGGAAGAATGAGCAGTTCTTC. Its protein is CASSLGTSGKNEQFF.

V gene TRBV9 combines with J gene TRBJ1-2; tentatively, D is TRBD1 (5 bases). Per the germline V gene, CDR1 is SGDLS and CDR2 is YYNGEE. This CDR3 comprises 14 residues. The V and J ends lost 6 bases and 1 base respectively, with 13 bases between them. In DNA form, the CDR3 reads TGTGCCAGCAACGGACATCCGGATAACTATGGCTACACCTTC. This sequence encodes CASNGHPDNYGYTF. Using reference TRBV9 and TRBJ1-2 for the parts outside the CDR3, the full variable domain is DSGVTQTPKHLITATGQRVTLRCSPRSGDLSVYWYQQSLDQGLQFLIQYYNGEERAKGNILERFSAQQFPDLHSELNLSSLELGDSALYFCASNGHPDNYGYTFGSGTRLTVV.

This chain joins TRBV9 and TRBJ2-1; 8 positions agree with TRBD2. Looked up from germline, CDR1 is SGDLS and CDR2 is YYNGEE. The CDR3 spans 16 residues. The junction had 6 bases not matched to a gene; V was cut back by 3 bases and J by 1 base. CDR3 sequence: CASSGGRGASYNEQFF. The CDR3 coding sequence is TGTGCCAGCAGCGGGGGGCGGGGGGCTTCCTACAATGAGCAGTTCTTC.

V usage is TRBV27 and J usage is TRBJ1-5, with 9 bases lining up with TRBD1. Germline V gives CDR1 MNHEY, CDR2 SMNVEV (reference sequence). The length of the CDR3 is 15 residues. V lost 8 bases, J lost 8 bases, and 13 bases stayed unmatched. The DNA for the CDR3 is TGTGCCAGCGGCGCGGGGACAGGGTTCGGGAAGCCCCAGCATTTT. This sequence encodes CASGAGTGFGKPQHF.